The text below deals with one T cell receptor (beta chain). This sample is drawn from a study of blood T cell repertoires in COVID-19. Source study methods: Cell counts per sample came from amplifying reference gene primers. This table comes from immunoSEQ multiplex PCR, and its TCRdb copy is limited to in-frame clones, with some not included. The V and J calls and clone size were taken over from that table, and D and trimming were inferred from the DNA. The sample records a few hundred thousand clones, roughly 86% being singletons. Between the trimmed V and J ends, which lost 2 bases and 5 bases, there was a span of 18 bases. Looked up from germline, CDR1 is LGHNT and CDR2 is FRNRAP. CDR3 length: 17 amino acids. The age range of participants was about 18 to 95 years, with residence in about two dozen US areas. Donors in Cohort 3 counted as recovered after two negative PCRs, clearance, or symptom resolution.

The TCR comes from a young man who had recovered from COVID-19. V gene TRBV12-5 combines with J gene TRBJ2-2, with D perhaps TRBD1 (7 bases). The sample was PBMCs or T cells enriched from blood (not recorded which). The CDR3 bases are TGTGCTAGTGGTTTGTACAGACAGGGAGGTTGGACCGGGGAGCTGTTTTTT. Translation: CASGLYRQGGWTGELFF.